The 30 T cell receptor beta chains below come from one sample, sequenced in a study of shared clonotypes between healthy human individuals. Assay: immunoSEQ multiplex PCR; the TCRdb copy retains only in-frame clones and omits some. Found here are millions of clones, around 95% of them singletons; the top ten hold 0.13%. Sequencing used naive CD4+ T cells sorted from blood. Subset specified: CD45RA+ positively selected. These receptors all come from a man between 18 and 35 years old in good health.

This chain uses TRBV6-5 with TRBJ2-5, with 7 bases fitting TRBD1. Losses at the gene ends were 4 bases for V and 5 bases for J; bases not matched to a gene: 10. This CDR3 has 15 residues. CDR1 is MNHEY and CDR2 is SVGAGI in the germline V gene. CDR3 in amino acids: CASSWATGSSETQYF. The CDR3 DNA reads TGTGCCAGCAGTTGGGCGACAGGGTCCAGTGAGACCCAGTACTTC.

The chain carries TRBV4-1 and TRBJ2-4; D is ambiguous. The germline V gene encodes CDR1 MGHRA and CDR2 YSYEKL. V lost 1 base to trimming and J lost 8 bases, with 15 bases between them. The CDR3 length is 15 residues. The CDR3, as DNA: TGCGCCAGCAGCCAAGGCCGAGGTCGAATCGACATTCAGTACTTC. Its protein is CASSQGRGRIDIQYF.

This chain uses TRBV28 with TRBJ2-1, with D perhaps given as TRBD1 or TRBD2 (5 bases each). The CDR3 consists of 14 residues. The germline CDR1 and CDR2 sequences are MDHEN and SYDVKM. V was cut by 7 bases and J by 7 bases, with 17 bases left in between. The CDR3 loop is CASTERGRVNEQFF. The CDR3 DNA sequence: TGTGCCAGCACCGAGAGGGGTCGGGTTAATGAGCAGTTCTTC. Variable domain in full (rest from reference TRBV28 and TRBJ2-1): DVKVTQSSRYLVKRTGEKVFLECVQDMDHENMFWYRQDPGLGLRLIYFSYDVKMKEKGDIPEGYSVSREKKERFSLILESASTNQTSMYLCASTERGRVNEQFFGPGTRLTVL.

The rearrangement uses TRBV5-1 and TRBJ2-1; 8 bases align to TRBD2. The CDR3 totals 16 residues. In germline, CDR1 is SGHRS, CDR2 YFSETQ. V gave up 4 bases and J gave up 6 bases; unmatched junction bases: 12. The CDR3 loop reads CASSLRTGGPGNEQFF. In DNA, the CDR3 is TGCGCCAGCAGCCTTCGCACGGGGGGGCCCGGCAATGAGCAGTTCTTC.

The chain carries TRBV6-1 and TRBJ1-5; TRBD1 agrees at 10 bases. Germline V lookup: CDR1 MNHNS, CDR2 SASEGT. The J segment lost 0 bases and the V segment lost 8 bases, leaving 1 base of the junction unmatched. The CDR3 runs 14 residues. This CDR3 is CASDRGLSNQPQHF. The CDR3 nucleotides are TGTGCCAGCGACAGGGGGCTTAGCAATCAGCCCCAGCATTTT.

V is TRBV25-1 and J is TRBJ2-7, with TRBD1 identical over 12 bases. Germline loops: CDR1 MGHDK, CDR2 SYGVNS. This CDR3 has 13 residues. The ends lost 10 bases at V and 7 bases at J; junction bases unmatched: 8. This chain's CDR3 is CATKGDRGPEQYF. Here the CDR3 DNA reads TGTGCCACCAAGGGGGACAGGGGGCCTGAGCAGTACTTC.

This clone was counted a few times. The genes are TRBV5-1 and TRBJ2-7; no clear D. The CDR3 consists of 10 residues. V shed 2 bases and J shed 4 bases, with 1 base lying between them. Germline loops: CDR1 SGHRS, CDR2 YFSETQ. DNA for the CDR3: TGCGCCAGCAGCTTTTACGAGCAGTACTTC. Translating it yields CASSFYEQYF. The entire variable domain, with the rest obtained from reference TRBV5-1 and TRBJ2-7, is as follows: KAGVTQTPRYLIKTRGQQVTLSCSPISGHRSVSWYQQTPGQGLQFLFEYFSETQRNKGNFPGRFSGRQFSNSRSEMNVSTLELGDSALYLCASSFYEQYFGPGTRLTVT.

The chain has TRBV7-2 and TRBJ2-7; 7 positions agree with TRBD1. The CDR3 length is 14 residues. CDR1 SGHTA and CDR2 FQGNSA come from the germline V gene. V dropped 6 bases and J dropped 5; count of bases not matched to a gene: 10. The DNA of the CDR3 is TGTGCCAGCAGTCGTAAGGGCGGACAGGACGAGCAGTACTTC. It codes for CASSRKGGQDEQYF.

CDR3 in DNA: TGTGCCAGCAGCTTGATCGGGGGGCTCTACGAGCAGTACTTC. It codes for CASSLIGGLYEQYF. V usage is TRBV5-6 and J usage is TRBJ2-7; D is possibly TRBD2 (7 bases). Deletions cut 1 base from V and 3 bases from J, with 11 bases between. The CDR3 is 14 amino acids. From germline, CDR1 is SGHDT and CDR2 YYEEEE.

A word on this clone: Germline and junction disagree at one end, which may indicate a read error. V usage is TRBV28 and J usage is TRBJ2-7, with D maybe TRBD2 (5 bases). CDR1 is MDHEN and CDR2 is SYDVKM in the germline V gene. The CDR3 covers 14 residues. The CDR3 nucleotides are TGTGCCAGCATTTTAAGAGGCGGGTCCTACGAGCAGTACTTC. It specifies CASILRGGSYEQYF.

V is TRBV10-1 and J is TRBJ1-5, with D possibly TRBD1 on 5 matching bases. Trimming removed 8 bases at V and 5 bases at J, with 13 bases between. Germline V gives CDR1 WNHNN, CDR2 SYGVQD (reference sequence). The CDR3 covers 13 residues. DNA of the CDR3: TGCGCCAGCTCCGACAGCCTAGATCAGCCCCAGCATTTT. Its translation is CASSDSLDQPQHF.

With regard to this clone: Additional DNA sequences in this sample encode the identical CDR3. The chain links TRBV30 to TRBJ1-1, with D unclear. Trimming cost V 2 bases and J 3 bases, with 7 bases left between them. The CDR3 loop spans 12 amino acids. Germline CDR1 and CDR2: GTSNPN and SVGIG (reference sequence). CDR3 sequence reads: CAWSPSDTEAFF. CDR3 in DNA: TGTGCCTGGAGTCCCTCCGACACTGAAGCTTTCTTT.

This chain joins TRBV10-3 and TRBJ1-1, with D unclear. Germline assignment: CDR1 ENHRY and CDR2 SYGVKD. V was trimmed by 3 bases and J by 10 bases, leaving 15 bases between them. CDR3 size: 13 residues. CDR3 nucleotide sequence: TGTGCCATCAGTGACGGCTCCCGAGTCGGAGCTTTCTTT. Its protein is CAISDGSRVGAFF.

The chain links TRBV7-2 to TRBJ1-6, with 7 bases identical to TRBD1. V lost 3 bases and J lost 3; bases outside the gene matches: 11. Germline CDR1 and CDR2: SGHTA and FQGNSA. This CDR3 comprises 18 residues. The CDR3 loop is CASSFLGKGAGYNSPLHF. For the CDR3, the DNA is TGTGCCAGCAGCTTTTTAGGGAAGGGGGCAGGCTATAATTCACCCCTCCACTTT.

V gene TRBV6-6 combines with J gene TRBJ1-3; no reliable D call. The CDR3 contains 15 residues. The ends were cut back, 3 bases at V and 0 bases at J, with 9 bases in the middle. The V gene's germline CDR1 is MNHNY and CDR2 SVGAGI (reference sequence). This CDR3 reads CASSYEGGSGNTIYF. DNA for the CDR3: TGTGCCAGCAGTTATGAGGGAGGCTCTGGAAACACCATATATTTT.

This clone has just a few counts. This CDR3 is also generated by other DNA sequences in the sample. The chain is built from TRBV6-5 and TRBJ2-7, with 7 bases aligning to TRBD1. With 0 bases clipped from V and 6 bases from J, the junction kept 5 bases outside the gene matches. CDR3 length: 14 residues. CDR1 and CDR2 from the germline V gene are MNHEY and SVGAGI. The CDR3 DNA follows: TGTGCCAGCAGTTACTCGCAGGGGGTGGGCGAGCAGTACTTC. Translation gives CASSYSQGVGEQYF.

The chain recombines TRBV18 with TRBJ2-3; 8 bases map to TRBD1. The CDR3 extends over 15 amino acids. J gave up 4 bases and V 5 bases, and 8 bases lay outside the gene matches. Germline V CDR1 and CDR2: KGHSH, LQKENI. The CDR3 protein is CASSEHPGGADTQYF. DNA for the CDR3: TGTGCCAGCTCAGAACACCCAGGGGGCGCAGATACGCAGTATTTT.

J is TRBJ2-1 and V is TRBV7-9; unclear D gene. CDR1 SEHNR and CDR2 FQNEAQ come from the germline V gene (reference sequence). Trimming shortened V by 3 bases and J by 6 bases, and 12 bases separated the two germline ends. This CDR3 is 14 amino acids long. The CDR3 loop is CASSFERSSNEQFF. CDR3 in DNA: TGTGCCAGCAGCTTCGAACGATCAAGCAATGAGCAGTTCTTC.

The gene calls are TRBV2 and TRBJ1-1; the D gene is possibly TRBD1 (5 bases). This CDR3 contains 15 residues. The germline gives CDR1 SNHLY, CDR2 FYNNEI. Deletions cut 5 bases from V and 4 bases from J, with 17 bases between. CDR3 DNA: TGTGCCAGCAGTCCGTCACGGGGCGGGGGCACTGAAGCTTTCTTT. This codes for CASSPSRGGGTEAFF.

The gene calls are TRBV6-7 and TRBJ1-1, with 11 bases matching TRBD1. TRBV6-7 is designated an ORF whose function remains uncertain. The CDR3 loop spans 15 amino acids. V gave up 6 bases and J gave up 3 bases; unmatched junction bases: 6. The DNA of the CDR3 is TGTGCCAGCAGCCAACCGGGACAGGGGGACACTGAAGCTTTCTTT. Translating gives CASSQPGQGDTEAFF.

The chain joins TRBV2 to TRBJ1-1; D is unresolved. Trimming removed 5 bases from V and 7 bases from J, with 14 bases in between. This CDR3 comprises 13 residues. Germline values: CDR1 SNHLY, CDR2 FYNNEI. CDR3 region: CASSTGLPGEAFF. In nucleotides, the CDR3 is TGTGCCAGCAGTACGGGTCTTCCTGGTGAAGCTTTCTTT.

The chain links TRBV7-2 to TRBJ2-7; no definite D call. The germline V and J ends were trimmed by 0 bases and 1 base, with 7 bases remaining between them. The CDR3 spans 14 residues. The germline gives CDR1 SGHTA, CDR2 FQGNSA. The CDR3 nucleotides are TGTGCCAGCAGCTTAGCGACGGAATCCTACGAGCAGTACTTC. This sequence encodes CASSLATESYEQYF.

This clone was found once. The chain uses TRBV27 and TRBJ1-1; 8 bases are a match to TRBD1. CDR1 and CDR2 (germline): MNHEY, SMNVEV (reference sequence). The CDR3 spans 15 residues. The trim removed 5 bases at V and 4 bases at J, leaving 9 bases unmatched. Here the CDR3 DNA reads TGTGCCAGCAGTCTAAAGACAGGGGCGGGCACTGAAGCTTTCTTT. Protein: CASSLKTGAGTEAFF.

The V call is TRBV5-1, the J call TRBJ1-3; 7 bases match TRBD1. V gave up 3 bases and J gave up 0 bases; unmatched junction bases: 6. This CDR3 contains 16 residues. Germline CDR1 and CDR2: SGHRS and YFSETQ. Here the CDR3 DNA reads TGCGCCAGCAGCTCGGGACAGTCAATCTCTGGAAACACCATATATTTT. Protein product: CASSSGQSISGNTIYF.

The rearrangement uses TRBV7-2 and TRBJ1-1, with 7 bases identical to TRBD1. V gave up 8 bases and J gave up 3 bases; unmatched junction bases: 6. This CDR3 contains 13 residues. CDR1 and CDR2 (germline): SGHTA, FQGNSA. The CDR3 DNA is TGTGCCAGCGCGCCGGGACAGCACACTGAAGCTTTCTTT. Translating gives CASAPGQHTEAFF.

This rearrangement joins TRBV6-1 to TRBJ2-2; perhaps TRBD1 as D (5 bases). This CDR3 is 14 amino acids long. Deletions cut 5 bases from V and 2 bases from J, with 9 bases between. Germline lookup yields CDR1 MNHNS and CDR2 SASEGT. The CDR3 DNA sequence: TGTGCCAGCAGTCCTGACAGCAACACCGGGGAGCTGTTTTTT. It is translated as CASSPDSNTGELFF.

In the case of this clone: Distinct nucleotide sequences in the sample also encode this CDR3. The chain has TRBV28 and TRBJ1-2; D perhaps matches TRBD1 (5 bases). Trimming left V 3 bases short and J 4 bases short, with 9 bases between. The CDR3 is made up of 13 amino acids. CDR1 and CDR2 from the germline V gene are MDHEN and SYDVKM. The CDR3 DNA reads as TGTGCCAGCAGTTTTCGGGGGGGCTATGGCTACACCTTC. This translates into CASSFRGGYGYTF.

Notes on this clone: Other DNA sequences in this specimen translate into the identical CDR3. CDR3 residues: CASSITNQPQHF. As DNA, the CDR3 is TGTGCCAGTAGTATCACTAATCAGCCCCAGCATTTT. The rearrangement uses TRBV19 and TRBJ1-5; D not resolved. The CDR3 contains 12 residues. The germline gives CDR1 LNHDA, CDR2 SQIVND (reference sequence). V was trimmed by 3 bases and J by 4 bases, leaving 4 bases between them.

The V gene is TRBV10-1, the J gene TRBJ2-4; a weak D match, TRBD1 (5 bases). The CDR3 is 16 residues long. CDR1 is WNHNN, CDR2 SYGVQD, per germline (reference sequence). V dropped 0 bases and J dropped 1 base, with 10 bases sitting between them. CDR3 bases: TGCGCCAGCAGTGAGTCGCTAGGGGTGGCCAAAAACATTCAGTACTTC. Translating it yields CASSESLGVAKNIQYF.

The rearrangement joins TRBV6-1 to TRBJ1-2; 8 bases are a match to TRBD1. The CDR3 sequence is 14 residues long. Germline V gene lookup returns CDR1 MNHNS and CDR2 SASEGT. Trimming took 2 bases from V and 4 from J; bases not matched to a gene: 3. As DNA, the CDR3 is TGTGCCAGCAGTGAAATGGGACAGGTCTATGGCTACACCTTC. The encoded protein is CASSEMGQVYGYTF.